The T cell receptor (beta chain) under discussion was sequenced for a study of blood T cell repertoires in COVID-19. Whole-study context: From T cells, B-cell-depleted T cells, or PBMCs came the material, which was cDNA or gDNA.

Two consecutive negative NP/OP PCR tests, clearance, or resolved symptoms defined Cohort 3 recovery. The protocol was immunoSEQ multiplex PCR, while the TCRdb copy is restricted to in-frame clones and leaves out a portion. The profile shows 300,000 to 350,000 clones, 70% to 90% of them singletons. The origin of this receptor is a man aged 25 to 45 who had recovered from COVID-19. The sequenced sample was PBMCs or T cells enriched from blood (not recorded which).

The CDR3 spells CASSLRAGSGNTIYF. CDR3 nucleotides: TGTGCCAGCAGCCTCCGGGCAGGGTCCGGAAACACCATATATTTT. The chain recombines TRBV11-2 with TRBJ1-3, with a weak D call TRBD1 (5 bases). Trimming removed 5 bases at V and 4 bases at J, with 15 bases between. CDR3 size: 15 residues. Germline CDR1 is SGHAT and CDR2 is FQNNGV.